This T cell receptor beta chain is from a study of shared clonotypes between healthy human individuals. Study observations and caveats: Compared with clonotypes that all four donors shared, non-shared clonotypes had lower generation probabilities. Estimated richness values were generally larger in naive subsets than in memory subsets.

With respect to this clone: Its antigen is not known.

The CDR3 extends over 15 amino acids. The V end lost 1 base, the J end lost 3 bases, and 12 bases lay between the germline ends. The assay was immunoSEQ multiplex PCR, and TCRdb's table has in-frame clones only and misses some. The sample consists of millions of clones, roughly 91% of them appearing once. The naive CD8 fraction comprised CD45RO-negative cells positively selected for CCR7 and excluded terminally differentiated effector memory CD45RA+ cells. This clonotype was obtained from a man younger than 35 in good health. Some clones in this sample may be carry-over from other donors' samples. The chain recombines TRBV23-1 with TRBJ1-2; D remains ambiguous. TRBV23-1 counts as an open reading frame of uncertain function. Sequences were obtained from naive CD8+ T cells from PBMCs. The CDR3 bases are TGCGCCAGCAGTCAATTGGAAACAGAAGACTATGGCTACACCTTC. Protein product: CASSQLETEDYGYTF.